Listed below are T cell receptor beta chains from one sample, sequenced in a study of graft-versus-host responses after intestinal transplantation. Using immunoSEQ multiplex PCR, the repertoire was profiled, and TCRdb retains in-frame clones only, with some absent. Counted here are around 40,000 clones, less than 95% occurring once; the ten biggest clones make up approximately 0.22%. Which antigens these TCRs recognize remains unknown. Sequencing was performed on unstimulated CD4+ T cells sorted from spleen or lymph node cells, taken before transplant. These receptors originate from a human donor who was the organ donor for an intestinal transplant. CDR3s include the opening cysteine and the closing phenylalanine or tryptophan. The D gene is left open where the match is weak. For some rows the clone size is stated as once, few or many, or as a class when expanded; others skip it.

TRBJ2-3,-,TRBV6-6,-,CASSSHRNTQYF,TGTGCCAGCAGTTCTCATCGAAATACGCAGTATTTT
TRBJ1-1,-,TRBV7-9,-,CASSLAGHTRNTEAFF,TGTGCCAGCAGCTTAGCGGGACACACGAGAAACACTGAAGCTTTCTTT
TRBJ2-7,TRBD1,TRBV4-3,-,CASSPRTGGSYEQYF,TGCGCCAGCAGCCCGAGGACAGGGGGCTCCTACGAGCAGTACTTC
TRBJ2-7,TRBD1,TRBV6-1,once,CASTRQGPYEQYF,TGTGCCAGCACGAGACAGGGGCCCTACGAGCAGTACTTC
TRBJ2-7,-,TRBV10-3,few,CAIRPGPPYEQYF,TGTGCCATCAGGCCGGGACCTCCCTACGAGCAGTACTTC
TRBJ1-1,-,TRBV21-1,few,CASSPREETEAFF,TGTGCCAGCAGCCCGCGGGAAGAAACTGAAGCTTTCTTT
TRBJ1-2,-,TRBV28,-,CASSLSRGLGYGYTF,TGTGCCAGCAGTTTGTCCCGTGGGCTAGGCTATGGCTACACCTTC
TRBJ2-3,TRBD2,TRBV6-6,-,CASSITGGLGTDTQYF,TGTGCCAGCAGTATTACGGGGGGGCTAGGCACAGATACGCAGTATTTT
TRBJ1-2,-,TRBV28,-,CASRSAREWSGYTF,TGTGCCAGCAGAAGTGCCAGGGAATGGAGCGGCTACACCTTC
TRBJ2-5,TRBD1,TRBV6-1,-,CASRDTGQGLETQYF,TGTGCCAGCAGGGATACCGGACAGGGGCTGGAGACCCAGTACTTC
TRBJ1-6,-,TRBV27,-,CASSLRPRDITSPLHF,TGTGCCAGCAGTTTAAGACCGAGGGATATTACTTCACCCCTCCACTTT
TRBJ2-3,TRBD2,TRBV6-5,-,CASSYRRGSTDTQYF,TGTGCCAGCAGTTACCGGCGGGGGAGCACAGATACGCAGTATTTT
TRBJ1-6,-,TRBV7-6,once,CASSKGGGGSYNSPLHF,TGTGCCAGCAGCAAGGGAGGGGGGGGCTCCTATAATTCACCCCTCCACTTT
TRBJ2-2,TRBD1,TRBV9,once,CASSLTGGANTGELFF,TGTGCCAGCAGCCTAACAGGGGGCGCGAACACCGGGGAGCTGTTTTTT
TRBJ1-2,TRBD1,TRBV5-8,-,CASSHGGQGAYGYTF,TGTGCCAGCAGCCACGGGGGACAGGGGGCATATGGCTACACCTTC
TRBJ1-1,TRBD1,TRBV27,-,CASRRIPGTGGTEAFF,TGTGCCAGCAGACGCATCCCCGGGACAGGGGGTACTGAAGCTTTCTTT
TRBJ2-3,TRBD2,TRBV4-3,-,CASSQRRGLADSDTQYF,TGCGCCAGCAGCCAACGCCGGGGACTAGCGGATTCGGATACGCAGTATTTT
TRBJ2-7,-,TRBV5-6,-,CASSLVGLDYEQYF,TGTGCCAGCAGCTTGGTGGGTCTGGACTACGAGCAGTACTTC
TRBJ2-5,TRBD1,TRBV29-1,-,CSVWGTGGGKTQYF,TGCAGCGTCTGGGGGACAGGGGGTGGGAAGACCCAGTACTTC
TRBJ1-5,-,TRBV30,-,CAWIIGPPIPAQHF,TGTGCCTGGATCATAGGGCCTCCCATCCCGGCCCAGCATTTT
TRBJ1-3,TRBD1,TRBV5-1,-,CASSLGQGNTIYF,TGCGCCAGCAGCTTGGGACAGGGGAACACCATATATTTT
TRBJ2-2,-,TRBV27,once,CASSRDRATGELFF,TGTGCCAGCAGTAGGGACCGAGCCACCGGGGAGCTGTTTTTT
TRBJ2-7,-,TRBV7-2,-,CASSLGAGYEQYF,TGTGCCAGCAGCTTAGGAGCCGGGTACGAGCAGTACTTC
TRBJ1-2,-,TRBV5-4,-,CASSPDNNYGYTF,TGTGCCAGCAGCCCGGACAATAACTATGGCTACACCTTC
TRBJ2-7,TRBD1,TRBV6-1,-,CASSGQGGEQYF,TGTGCCAGCAGTGGACAGGGGGGGGAGCAGTACTTC
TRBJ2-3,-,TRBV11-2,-,CASSRGTPTDTQYF,TGTGCCAGCAGCCGCGGGACTCCCACAGATACGCAGTATTTT
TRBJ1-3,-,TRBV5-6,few,CASTHWADTIYF,TGTGCCAGCACCCACTGGGCGGACACCATATATTTT
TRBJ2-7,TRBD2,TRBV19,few,CASSLIAGATYEQYF,TGTGCCAGTAGTTTGATAGCGGGGGCCACCTACGAGCAGTACTTC
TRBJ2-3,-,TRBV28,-,CASMGIDTQYF,TGTGCCAGCATGGGGATAGATACGCAGTATTTT
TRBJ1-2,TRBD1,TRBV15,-,CATSRDRGLGGYTF,TGTGCCACCAGCAGAGACAGGGGGCTGGGGGGCTACACCTTC
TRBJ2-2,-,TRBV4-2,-,CASSQGTPNTGELFF,TGTGCCAGCAGCCAAGGGACTCCGAACACCGGGGAGCTGTTTTTT
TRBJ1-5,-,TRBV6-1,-,CASSGEPMSNQPQHF,TGTGCCAGCAGTGGGGAACCCATGAGCAATCAGCCCCAGCATTTT
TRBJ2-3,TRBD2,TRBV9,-,CASSEGLAGGTDTQYF,TGTGCCAGCAGCGAAGGACTAGCGGGGGGCACAGATACGCAGTATTTT
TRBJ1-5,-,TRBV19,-,CASIPLGASNQPQHF,TGTGCCAGTATCCCCCTGGGGGCCAGCAATCAGCCCCAGCATTTT
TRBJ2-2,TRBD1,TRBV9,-,CASSRDRGKTGELFF,TGTGCCAGCAGCCGGGACAGGGGGAAGACCGGGGAGCTGTTTTTT
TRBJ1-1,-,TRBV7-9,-,CASSSRRPGDTEAFF,TGTGCCAGCAGCTCTCGGAGGCCGGGGGACACTGAAGCTTTCTTT
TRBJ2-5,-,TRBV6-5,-,CASSYGQKETQYF,TGTGCCAGCAGTTACGGACAGAAGGAGACCCAGTACTTC
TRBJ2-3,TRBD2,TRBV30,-,CAWSVVLAGGRGTDTQYF,TGTGCCTGGAGTGTCGTTCTAGCGGGGGGCCGAGGTACAGATACGCAGTATTTT
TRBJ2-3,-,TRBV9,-,CASSVGGPDPRQYF,TGTGCCAGCAGCGTAGGAGGGCCAGACCCAAGGCAGTATTTT
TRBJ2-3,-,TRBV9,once,CASSAGPSTDTQYF,TGTGCCAGCAGCGCGGGCCCTAGCACAGATACGCAGTATTTT
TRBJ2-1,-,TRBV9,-,CASSVESLGGPSYNEQFF,TGTGCCAGCAGCGTAGAAAGTTTGGGGGGGCCCTCCTACAATGAGCAGTTCTTC
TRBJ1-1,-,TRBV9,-,CASSALTGSSTEAFF,TGTGCCAGCAGCGCCCTTACAGGGAGCAGCACTGAAGCTTTCTTT
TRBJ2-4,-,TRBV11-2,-,CASSSQGAKNIQYF,TGTGCCAGCAGCTCGCAGGGGGCCAAAAACATTCAGTACTTC
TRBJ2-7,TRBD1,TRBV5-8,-,CASSHGQGSEQYF,TGTGCCAGCAGCCACGGACAGGGCAGCGAGCAGTACTTC
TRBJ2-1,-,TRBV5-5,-,CASSPGSYNEQFF,TGTGCCAGCAGCCCCGGATCCTACAATGAGCAGTTCTTC
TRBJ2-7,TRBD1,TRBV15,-,CATSRKRGGTGAYEQYF,TGTGCCACCAGCAGAAAACGCGGGGGGACAGGGGCCTACGAGCAGTACTTC
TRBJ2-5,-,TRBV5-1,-,CASSADRFQETQYF,TGCGCCAGCAGCGCAGACAGATTTCAAGAGACCCAGTACTTC
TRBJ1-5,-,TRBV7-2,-,CASSLAWTNQPQHF,TGTGCCAGCAGCTTAGCCTGGACAAATCAGCCCCAGCATTTT
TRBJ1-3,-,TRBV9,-,CASSTNGGGSGNTIYF,TGTGCCAGCAGCACAAACGGGGGGGGCTCTGGAAACACCATATATTTT
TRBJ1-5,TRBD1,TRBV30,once,CAWSPNLGGEPQHF,TGTGCCTGGAGTCCCAACCTAGGGGGCGAGCCCCAGCATTTT
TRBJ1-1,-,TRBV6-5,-,CASSSPHGSNTEAFF,TGTGCCAGCAGTTCCCCTCACGGCAGTAACACTGAAGCTTTCTTT